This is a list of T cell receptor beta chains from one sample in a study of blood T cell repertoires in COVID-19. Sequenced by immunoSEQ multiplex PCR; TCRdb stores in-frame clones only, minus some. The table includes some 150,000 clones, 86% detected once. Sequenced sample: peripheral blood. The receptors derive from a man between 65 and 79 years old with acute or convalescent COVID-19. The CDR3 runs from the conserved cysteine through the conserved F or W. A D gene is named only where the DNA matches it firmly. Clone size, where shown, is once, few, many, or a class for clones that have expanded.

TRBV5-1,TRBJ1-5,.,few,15,CASSLAGDFHQPQHF,TGCGCCAGCAGCTTGGCGGGGGATTTTCATCAGCCCCAGCATTTT
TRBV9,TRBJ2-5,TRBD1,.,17,CASSVDPGQGMRETQYF,TGTGCCAGCAGCGTAGACCCCGGACAGGGTATGAGAGAGACCCAGTACTTC
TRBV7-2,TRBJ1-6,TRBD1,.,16,CASSSRPGQGGSPLHF,TGTGCCAGCAGCTCTAGACCGGGACAGGGCGGGTCACCCCTCCACTTT
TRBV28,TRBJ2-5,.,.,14,CASSFRGARETQYF,TGTGCCAGCAGTTTTCGGGGGGCGCGGGAGACCCAGTACTTC
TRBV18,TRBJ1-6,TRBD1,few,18,CASSPRLLTGEFYSPLHF,TGTGCCAGCTCACCAAGACTCCTCACAGGGGAGTTCTATTCACCCCTCCACTTT
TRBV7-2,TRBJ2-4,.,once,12,CASSLEQNIQYF,TGTGCCAGCAGCTTAGAACAGAACATTCAGTACTTC
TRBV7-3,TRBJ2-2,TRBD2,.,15,CASSLAGGNTGELFF,TGTGCCAGCAGCTTAGCGGGGGGAAACACCGGGGAGCTGTTTTTT
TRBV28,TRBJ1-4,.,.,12,CASSLAYEKLFF,TGTGCCAGCAGTTTGGCATATGAAAAACTGTTTTTT
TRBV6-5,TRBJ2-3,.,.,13,CASSRQTGDTQYF,TGTGCCAGCAGTCGACAGACAGGAGATACGCAGTATTTT
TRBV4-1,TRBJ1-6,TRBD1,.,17,CASSQGTGDAYNSPLHF,TGCGCCAGCAGCCAGGGGACAGGAGACGCCTATAATTCACCCCTCCACTTT
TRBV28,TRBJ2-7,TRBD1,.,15,CASKTSGTATYEQYF,TGTGCCAGCAAAACCTCCGGGACAGCAACCTACGAGCAGTACTTC
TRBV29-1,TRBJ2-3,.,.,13,CSATTVSTDTQYF,TGCAGCGCCACGACAGTCAGCACAGATACGCAGTATTTT
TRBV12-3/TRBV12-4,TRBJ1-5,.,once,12,CASSFPGQPQHF,TGTGCCAGCAGTTTTCCGGGTCAGCCCCAGCATTTT
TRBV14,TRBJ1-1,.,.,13,CASSQDRGTEAFF,TGTGCCAGCAGCCAAGACAGGGGCACTGAAGCTTTCTTT
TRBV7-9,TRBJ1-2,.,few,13,CASSRFGAYGYTF,TGTGCCAGCAGCCGTTTTGGGGCCTATGGCTACACCTTC
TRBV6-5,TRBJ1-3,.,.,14,CASSSPGDKNTIYF,TGTGCCAGCAGTTCCCCCGGGGATAAAAACACCATATATTTT
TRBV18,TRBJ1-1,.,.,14,CASSLAAGWTEAFF,TGTGCCAGCTCCCTAGCTGCGGGGTGGACTGAAGCTTTCTTT
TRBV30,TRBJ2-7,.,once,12,CAWAGPRYEQYF,TGTGCCTGGGCAGGCCCCCGCTACGAGCAGTACTTC
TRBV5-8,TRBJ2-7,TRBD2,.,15,CASSSYSGRRNEQYF,TGTGCCAGCAGCAGCTATAGCGGGAGGAGGAACGAGCAGTACTTC
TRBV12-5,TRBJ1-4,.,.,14,CASGLQGIAEKLFF,TGTGCTAGTGGTTTGCAGGGGATTGCCGAAAAACTGTTTTTT
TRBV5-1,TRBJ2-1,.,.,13,CASSRTRDNEQFF,TGCGCCAGCAGCCGCACTAGGGACAATGAGCAGTTCTTC
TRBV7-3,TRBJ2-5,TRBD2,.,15,CASSPRGSGPETQYF,TGTGCCAGCAGCCCACGAGGTAGCGGGCCGGAGACCCAGTACTTC
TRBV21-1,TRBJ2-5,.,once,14,CASSEAGRGETQYF,TGTGCCAGCAGCGAAGCGGGCAGGGGAGAGACCCAGTACTTC
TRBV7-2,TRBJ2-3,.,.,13,CASSFKPADTQYF,TGTGCCAGCAGCTTCAAGCCGGCAGATACGCAGTATTTT
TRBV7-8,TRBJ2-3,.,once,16,CASSRVGTSNTDTQYF,TGTGCCAGCAGCCGAGTAGGGACTTCCAACACAGATACGCAGTATTTT
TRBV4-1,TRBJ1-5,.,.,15,CASSHIQGSNQPQHF,TGCGCCAGCAGCCACATACAGGGTAGCAATCAGCCCCAGCATTTT
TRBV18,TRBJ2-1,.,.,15,CASSPSRASYNEQFF,TGTGCCAGCTCACCATCTCGAGCCTCCTACAATGAGCAGTTCTTC
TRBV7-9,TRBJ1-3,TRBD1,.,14,CASSVGQGINTIYF,TGTGCCAGCAGCGTCGGACAGGGGATTAACACCATATATTTT
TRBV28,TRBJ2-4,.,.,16,CASSPMGGLAKNIQYF,TGTGCCAGCAGCCCTATGGGGGGGCTAGCCAAAAACATTCAGTACTTC
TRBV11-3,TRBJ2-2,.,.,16,CASSKMTGRNTGELFF,TGTGCCAGCAGCAAAATGACAGGACGCAACACCGGGGAGCTGTTTTTT
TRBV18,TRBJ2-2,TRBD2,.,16,CASSPPGLASTGELFF,TGTGCCAGCTCACCCCCGGGACTAGCGTCCACCGGGGAGCTGTTTTTT
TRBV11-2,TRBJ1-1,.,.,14,CASSLGRDESEAFF,TGTGCCAGCAGCTTAGGGAGAGACGAGTCTGAAGCTTTCTTT
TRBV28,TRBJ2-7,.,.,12,CAARGGTYEQYF,TGTGCCGCCCGAGGGGGAACCTACGAGCAGTACTTC
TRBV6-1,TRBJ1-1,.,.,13,CASSDRRHTEAFF,TGTGCCAGCAGTGACAGGAGGCACACTGAAGCTTTCTTT
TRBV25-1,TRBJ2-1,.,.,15,CASSASETINNEQFF,TGTGCCAGCAGTGCATCCGAAACAATCAACAATGAGCAGTTCTTC
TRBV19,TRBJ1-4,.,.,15,CASSIVQGLNEKLFF,TGTGCCAGTAGTATAGTACAGGGATTGAATGAAAAACTGTTTTTT
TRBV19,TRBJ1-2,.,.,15,CASSRLSQGNYGYTF,TGTGCCAGTAGTAGATTATCTCAGGGGAACTATGGCTACACCTTC
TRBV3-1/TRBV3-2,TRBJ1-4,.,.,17,CASSQDVGREGPEKLFF,TGTGCCAGCAGCCAAGATGTTGGGCGGGAGGGCCCTGAAAAACTGTTTTTT
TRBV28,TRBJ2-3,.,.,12,CASAVGTDTQYF,TGTGCCAGCGCAGTCGGCACAGATACGCAGTATTTT